The source of this TCR beta chain is a study of blood T cell repertoires in COVID-19. The overall study: Italy, Spain and the United States were the sources of the convalescent and acute COVID-19 samples.

The germline gives CDR1 SGHNT, CDR2 YYREEE (reference sequence). The CDR3 contains 15 residues. The junction had 4 bases not matched to a gene; V was cut back by 2 bases and J by 3 bases. Authors' methods: Estimation of nucleated cell counts relied on the amplification of reference gene primers. The repertoire was sequenced with immunoSEQ multiplex PCR; TCRdb's copy has only in-frame clones and lacks some. The D gene and trimming were derived from the DNA, and the V and J assignments and clone size from that table. The profile shows 200,000 to 250,000 clones, 89% of them singletons. The rearrangement links TRBV5-4 to TRBJ2-3; the match to TRBD1 covers 9 bases. The sample comprised peripheral blood. The receptor was isolated from a man in his fifties or sixties who had recovered from COVID-19. CDR3 in amino acids: CASSLPGQGTDTQYF. CDR3 sequence (DNA): TGTGCCAGCAGCTTACCGGGACAGGGAACAGATACGCAGTATTTT.